The next 22 T cell receptor beta chains were all read from a single sample in a study of T cells in Graves' hyperthyroidism and ophthalmopathy. TCR beta CDR3 region amplification was performed from RNA transcripts. The HTBI primer set drove a first-round RT-PCR of the TCR CDR3. MiXCR was run by TCRdb on the multiplex PCR reads, yielding one entry per CDR3 protein. The sample lists some 350,000 distinct CDR3 sequences; 13% to 15% were seen once. Sequencing was performed on blood. These receptors were collected from a woman aged 55 to 70 with Graves' ophthalmopathy.

This clonotype appeared many times. The chain is built from TRBV20-1 and TRBJ2-3; 8 bases match TRBD2. Germline values: CDR1 DFQATT, CDR2 SNEGSKA (reference sequence). V shed 4 bases and J 3 bases; nucleotides not matched to a gene: 0. CDR3 length: 12 residues. The CDR3 DNA sequence: TGCAGTGCTATAGCGGGAACAGATACGCAGTATTTT. It codes for CSAIAGTDTQYF.

This clonotype has a handful of counts. Here the CDR3 reads CASSSSGGFTDTQYF. The CDR3 region has the DNA TGTGCCAGCAGCTCTTCTGGGGGTTTCACAGATACGCAGTATTTT. The rearrangement links TRBV7-3 to TRBJ2-3; perhaps D is TRBD1 or TRBD2 (5 bases each). This CDR3 is 15 amino acids long. Trimming stripped 4 bases from V and 2 bases from J, with 13 bases between. Germline V lookup: CDR1 SGHTA, CDR2 FQGTGA.

This chain connects TRBV29-1 to TRBJ2-1, with a tentative D call TRBD1 (6 bases). The V and J ends lost 2 bases and 5 bases respectively, with 10 bases between them. The CDR3 spans 13 residues. Germline loops: CDR1 SQVTM, CDR2 ANQGSEA. In DNA, the CDR3 is TGCAGCGTTGAACCGACAGGTAACAATGAGCAGTTCTTC. Its translation is CSVEPTGNNEQFF.

This clonotype was detected ten times or more. V usage is TRBV12-3 or TRBV12-4 and J usage is TRBJ2-1, with 7 nucleotides matching TRBD2. J lost 2 bases, V lost 3 bases, and 16 bases had no gene match. CDR3 length: 19 amino acids. The CDR3 loop reads CASSFPGVLARGTYNEQFF. The DNA for the CDR3 is TGTGCCAGCAGTTTTCCCGGTGTACTAGCGCGAGGGACCTACAATGAGCAGTTCTTC.

This clonotype occurred many times. J is TRBJ2-7 and V is TRBV28; TRBD2 agrees at 7 bases. The CDR3 has 14 residues. Looked up from germline, CDR1 is MDHEN and CDR2 is SYDVKM. V lost 1 base, J lost 7 bases, and 7 bases stayed unmatched. The CDR3 reads CASSLLRTSGEQYF. CDR3 sequence (DNA): TGTGCCAGCAGTTTATTAAGGACTAGTGGAGAGCAGTACTTC.

The genes are TRBV5-4 and TRBJ2-7, with 10 bases fitting TRBD1. CDR1 SGHNT and CDR2 YYREEE come from the germline V gene (reference sequence). The V segment lost 4 bases and the J segment 5 bases; nucleotides outside the gene matches: 3. The CDR3 has 13 amino acids. The CDR3 bases are TGTGCCAGCAGCGTGGACAGGGGGAACGAGCAGTACTTC. Its translation is CASSVDRGNEQYF.

This clonotype occurred many times. The chain recombines TRBV11-2 with TRBJ2-2; 8 bases agree with TRBD1. The CDR3 extends over 15 amino acids. CDR1 is SGHAT, CDR2 FQNNGV, per germline. Trimming took 4 bases from V and 2 from J; bases not matched to a gene: 3. In nucleotides, the CDR3 is TGTGCCAGCAGCTGGGACAGGTTAAACACCGGGGAGCTGTTTTTT. This sequence encodes CASSWDRLNTGELFF.

This clonotype showed up many times. The V call is TRBV19, the J call TRBJ2-2; 9 bases are shared with TRBD1. The CDR3 runs 15 residues. Germline CDR1 and CDR2: LNHDA and SQIVND (reference sequence). V was pared by 10 bases and J by 7 bases, with 13 bases of the junction left unmatched. The CDR3 DNA sequence: TGTGCCACATGCCGGGACAGGGACTTGCACGGGGAGCTGTTTTTT. It translates to CATCRDRDLHGELFF.

This clonotype was seen repeatedly, ten times or more. This sequence joins TRBV20-1 and TRBJ2-2, with a possible D match to TRBD2 (6 bases). The CDR3 length is 13 residues. V gave up 5 bases and J gave up 7 bases, with 14 bases separating them. The germline V gene has CDR1 DFQATT and CDR2 SNEGSKA (reference sequence). This CDR3 reads CSAPRTIGGELFF. CDR3 in DNA: TGCAGTGCTCCCAGGACTATCGGCGGGGAGCTGTTTTTT.

This clonotype was detected many times. The chain carries TRBV2 and TRBJ2-1, with 8 bases that match TRBD2. The CDR3 length is 15 residues. CDR1 and CDR2 from the germline V gene are SNHLY and FYNNEI. The J segment lost 7 bases and the V segment lost 3 bases, leaving 8 bases of the junction unmatched. In nucleotides, the CDR3 is TGTGCCAGCAGTGATGTAGCGGGATATAAAAATGAGCAGTTCTTC. It encodes CASSDVAGYKNEQFF.

V gene TRBV18 combines with J gene TRBJ2-7; 8 positions agree with TRBD1. The CDR3 totals 18 residues. Trimming at V came to 6 bases and at J to 2 bases, leaving 18 bases not matched to a gene. Germline V gene data show CDR1 as KGHSH and CDR2 as LQKENI. The CDR3 DNA reads as TGTGCCAGCTCGGGCTCAGTAAGGACAGGGAGTGGGGCCTACGAGCAGTACTTC. This translates into CASSGSVRTGSGAYEQYF.

This clonotype has a count of ten or more. The V call is TRBV7-2, the J call TRBJ2-7, with 12 bases identical to TRBD2. The CDR3 extends over 19 amino acids. In germline, CDR1 is SGHTA, CDR2 FQGNSA. V lost 2 bases and J lost 5; bases outside the gene matches: 16. The CDR3 DNA reads as TGTGCCAGCAGCTTACCCTCGACTAGCGGGAGCCCTAAGGCCGACGAGCAGTACTTC. Amino acid sequence: CASSLPSTSGSPKADEQYF.

V is TRBV5-1 and J is TRBJ2-5; 11 bases fit TRBD2. Germline assignment: CDR1 SGHRS and CDR2 YFSETQ. The CDR3 loop spans 16 amino acids. Trimming took 0 bases from V and 4 from J; bases not matched to a gene: 5. The CDR3 here is CASSLELAGVGETQYF. For the CDR3, the DNA is TGCGCCAGCAGCTTGGAACTAGCGGGAGTCGGAGAGACCCAGTACTTC. Complete variable domain (other parts from reference TRBV5-1 and TRBJ2-5): KAGVTQTPRYLIKTRGQQVTLSCSPISGHRSVSWYQQTPGQGLQFLFEYFSETQRNKGNFPGRFSGRQFSNSRSEMNVSTLELGDSALYLCASSLELAGVGETQYFGPGTRLLVL.

This clonotype was recorded many times. The CDR3 reads CASSLEGRSGSSYNEQFF. CDR3 coding DNA: TGTGCCAGCAGCTTAGAGGGGAGAAGCGGGAGTTCCTACAATGAGCAGTTCTTC. This rearrangement joins TRBV13 to TRBJ2-1; 8 positions agree with TRBD2. Trimming at V came to 1 base and at J to 1 base, leaving 9 bases not matched to a gene. The CDR3 runs to 18 residues. Germline V lookup: CDR1 PRHDT, CDR2 FYEKMQ (reference sequence).

This clonotype appeared a few times. This chain connects TRBV18 to TRBJ2-3, with 9 bases that match TRBD1. The CDR3 length is 16 residues. CDR1 and CDR2 from the germline V gene are KGHSH and LQKENI. Unmatched junction bases numbered 15, after V lost 6 bases and J lost 8 bases. CDR3 amino acids: CASSPPRDREPGTQYF. CDR3 bases: TGTGCCAGCTCCCCCCCCCGGGACAGGGAGCCGGGTACGCAGTATTTT.

Only a few counts were recorded for this clonotype. One base away lies a much larger clone, so this may be a sequencing read error. This CDR3 is missing its conserved last phenylalanine or tryptophan, likely due to a read error. The chain employs TRBV7-9 and TRBJ2-3; D might be TRBD1 (6 bases). Trimming stripped 5 bases from V and 1 base from J, with 13 bases between. Germline V CDR1 and CDR2: SEHNR, FQNEAQ (reference sequence). There are 15 residues in the CDR3. CDR3 in amino acids: CASSLRGPGTDTQYL. CDR3 DNA sequence: TGTGCCAGCAGCCTCAGGGGCCCAGGCACAGATACGCAGTATTTA.

The CDR3: CATNLRLAGELFF. For the CDR3, the DNA is TGTGCCACCAACTTAAGACTAGCCGGGGAGCTGTTTTTT. V is TRBV6-2 or TRBV6-3 and J is TRBJ2-2, with a weak D call TRBD2 (6 bases). The CDR3 is 13 residues long. Trimming cost V 10 bases and J 6 bases, with 15 bases left between them. Per germline, CDR1 MNHEY and CDR2 SVGEGT.

The chain links TRBV2 to TRBJ2-1, with a weak D call TRBD1 (6 bases). The length of the CDR3 is 12 residues. The V and J ends lost 11 bases and 6 bases respectively, with 14 bases between them. Germline V gene data show CDR1 as SNHLY and CDR2 as FYNNEI. The CDR3 DNA is TGTGCCCATGGACAGCAAGCCAATGAGCAGTTCTTC. Translation: CAHGQQANEQFF.

The chain recombines TRBV24-1 with TRBJ2-3; 12 bases line up with TRBD2. This CDR3 has 16 amino acids. In germline, CDR1 is KGHDR, CDR2 SFDVKD. Trimming at V came to 5 bases and at J to 4 bases, leaving 6 bases not matched to a gene. CDR3 region: CATSGRLAGVSDTQYF. In DNA form, the CDR3 reads TGTGCCACCAGTGGACGACTAGCGGGAGTCTCAGATACGCAGTATTTT.

V usage is TRBV20-1 and J usage is TRBJ2-7, with D unresolved. This CDR3 is 13 amino acids long. The V gene lost 3 bases and the J gene lost 6 bases, with 15 bases spanning the gap. Germline V gives CDR1 DFQATT, CDR2 SNEGSKA (reference sequence). The CDR3 here is CSASAGSLSEQYF. CDR3 coding DNA: TGCAGTGCTAGTGCAGGTTCATTAAGCGAGCAGTACTTC.

This clonotype showed up many times. V is TRBV12-3 or TRBV12-4 and J is TRBJ2-1, with TRBD1 identical over 9 bases. V shed 1 base, J shed 9 bases, and the junction held 4 bases outside the gene matches. The CDR3 contains 14 residues. The DNA of the CDR3 is TGTGCCAGCAGTTTAGGTGGGACAGGGATTGAGCAGTTCTTC. This gives the protein CASSLGGTGIEQFF.

In its sample, this clonotype was seen many times. This chain uses TRBV20-1 with TRBJ2-1; D may be TRBD1 (5 bases). The CDR3 contains 16 residues. The germline V gene encodes CDR1 DFQATT and CDR2 SNEGSKA (reference sequence). V gave up 0 bases and J gave up 2 bases, with 14 bases separating them. CDR3 residues: CSARDRGRAPYNEQFF. DNA of the CDR3: TGCAGTGCTAGAGATAGAGGCAGGGCTCCCTACAATGAGCAGTTCTTC.